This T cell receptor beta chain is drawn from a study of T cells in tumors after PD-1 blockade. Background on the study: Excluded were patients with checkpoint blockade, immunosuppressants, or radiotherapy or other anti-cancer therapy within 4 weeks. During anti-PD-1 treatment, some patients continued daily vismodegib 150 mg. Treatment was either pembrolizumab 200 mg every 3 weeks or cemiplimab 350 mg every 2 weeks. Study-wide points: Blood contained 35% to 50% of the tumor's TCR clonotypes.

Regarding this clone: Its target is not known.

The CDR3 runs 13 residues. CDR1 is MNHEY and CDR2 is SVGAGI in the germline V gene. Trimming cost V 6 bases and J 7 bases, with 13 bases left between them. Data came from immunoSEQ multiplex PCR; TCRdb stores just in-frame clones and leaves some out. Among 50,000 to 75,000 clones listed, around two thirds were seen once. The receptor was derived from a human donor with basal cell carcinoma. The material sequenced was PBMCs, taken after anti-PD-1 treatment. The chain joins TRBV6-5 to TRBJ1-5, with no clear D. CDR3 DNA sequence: TGTGCCAGCAGAGGAATTGACCGACAGCCCCAGCATTTT. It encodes CASRGIDRQPQHF.